This passage covers 29 T cell receptor beta chains from one sample sequenced in a study of T cell changes during pregnancy in multiple sclerosis. Generated by immunoSEQ multiplex PCR, the TCRdb table keeps only in-frame clones and is missing some. The sample contains approximately 71,000 clones, approximately 90% of which appear only once. The sequencing here drew on peripheral blood, taken in the third trimester of pregnancy. The receptors originated from a female donor with multiple sclerosis, enrolled in a pregnancy study.

The chain combines TRBV7-2 with TRBJ2-3, with 14 bases lining up with TRBD2. V gave up 5 bases and J gave up 6 bases; unmatched junction bases: 16. CDR1 SGHTA and CDR2 FQGNSA come from the germline V gene. This CDR3 is 19 amino acids long. Here the CDR3 reads CASSKQSGLAGEGSDTQYF. The CDR3 nucleotides are TGTGCCAGCAGCAAGCAATCGGGACTAGCGGGAGAGGGGTCGGATACGCAGTATTTT.

CDR3 in DNA: TGTGCCAGCTCACCTACTACTAGCGGGTTCTACAATGAGCAGTTCTTC. Translated, it gives CASSPTTSGFYNEQFF. The chain carries TRBV18 and TRBJ2-1, with TRBD2 matching over 9 bases. The J segment lost 3 bases and the V segment lost 3 bases, leaving 6 bases of the junction unmatched. CDR3 length equals 16 residues. The germline V gene has CDR1 KGHSH and CDR2 LQKENI.

The chain joins TRBV2 to TRBJ2-7, with TRBD1 matching 8 bases. The CDR3 is made up of 15 amino acids. Germline CDR1 reads SNHLY; CDR2 reads FYNNEI. V gave up 7 bases and J gave up 0 bases; unmatched junction bases: 8. In DNA, the CDR3 is TGTGCCAGCACCGTAAGGACAGGGCCCTCCTACGAGCAGTACTTC. Its translation: CASTVRTGPSYEQYF.

The V and J genes are TRBV5-6 and TRBJ1-5; D perhaps matches TRBD1 (5 bases). This CDR3 has 13 amino acids. Trimming pared 3 bases from V and 9 bases from J, leaving 13 bases between. CDR1 SGHDT and CDR2 YYEEEE come from the germline V gene. CDR3 coding DNA: TGTGCCAGCAGCTCAGGGTCTGGATGGCCCCAGCATTTT. Encoded protein: CASSSGSGWPQHF.

This clone has a single count. V gene TRBV18 combines with J gene TRBJ2-2, with D tentatively TRBD2 (7 bases). Germline V gives CDR1 KGHSH, CDR2 LQKENI. There are 16 residues in the CDR3. With 3 bases removed from V and 2 bases from J, the gap between germline ends came to 13 bases. This chain's CDR3 is CASSPRGGLNTGELFF. The CDR3 bases are TGTGCCAGCTCACCTAGGGGGGGCCTCAACACCGGGGAGCTGTTTTTT. Full variable domain (remainder filled in from reference TRBV18 and TRBJ2-2): NAGVMQNPRHLVRRRGQEARLRCSPMKGHSHVYWYRQLPEEGLKFMVYLQKENIIDESGMPKERFSAEFPKEGPSILRIQQVVRGDSAAYFCASSPRGGLNTGELFFGEGSRLTVL.

V usage is TRBV5-1 and J usage is TRBJ2-7; TRBD1 agrees at 8 bases. J gave up 2 bases and V 2 bases, and 9 bases lay outside the gene matches. Germline CDR1 and CDR2: SGHRS and YFSETQ. The CDR3 totals 16 residues. The DNA for the CDR3 is TGCGCCAGCAGCTTTCGGGGAAGGACAGGGACCTACGAGCAGTACTTC. Amino acids: CASSFRGRTGTYEQYF.

V and J are TRBV11-1 and TRBJ2-1; possibly TRBD1 for D (5 bases). The CDR3 has 14 residues. Germline V gene sequence: CDR1 SGHAT, CDR2 FQDESV (reference sequence). V shed 8 bases and J shed 3 bases, with 14 bases lying between them. The CDR3 protein is CASLPEGDYNEQFF. Written as DNA, the CDR3 is TGTGCCAGCCTCCCTGAAGGGGACTACAATGAGCAGTTCTTC.

The rearrangement uses TRBV7-2 and TRBJ2-3, with a possible D match to TRBD2 (5 bases). This CDR3 region has 14 residues. V lost 0 bases to trimming and J lost 5 bases, with 9 bases between them. Per the germline V gene, CDR1 is SGHTA and CDR2 is FQGNSA. In DNA, the CDR3 is TGTGCCAGCAGCTTAGCGAGTCGGGAAGATACGCAGTATTTT. Amino acids: CASSLASREDTQYF.

The chain couples TRBV4-2 to TRBJ2-2, with 9 bases lining up with TRBD2. There are 17 residues in the CDR3. Germline lookup yields CDR1 LGHNA and CDR2 YNFKEQ. V gave up 4 bases and J gave up 3 bases; unmatched junction bases: 9. CDR3 sequence: CASSRVGLAGYTGELFF. The CDR3 coding sequence is TGTGCCAGCAGCCGGGTCGGCCTAGCGGGGTACACCGGGGAGCTGTTTTTT.

This clone has a single count. This chain uses TRBV2 with TRBJ2-1; 8 bases are shared with TRBD2. J lost 5 bases, V lost 5 bases, and 8 bases had no gene match. The CDR3 has 15 amino acids. The germline CDR1 and CDR2 sequences are SNHLY and FYNNEI. CDR3: CASSLGGRSNNEQFF. CDR3 DNA sequence: TGTGCCAGCAGTCTTGGCGGGAGGTCTAACAATGAGCAGTTCTTC.

The rearrangement links TRBV28 to TRBJ1-2; D may be TRBD1 (6 bases). The V end was cut by 5 bases, the J end by 2 bases, with 15 bases between. The CDR3 totals 15 residues. CDR1 is MDHEN, CDR2 SYDVKM, per germline. The CDR3 DNA reads TGTGCCAGCAGTGGCGGAGACAGGAGAAACTATGGCTACACCTTC. Translating it yields CASSGGDRRNYGYTF.

The chain recombines TRBV11-2 with TRBJ2-7, with D possibly matching TRBD2 (6 bases). Germline V CDR1 and CDR2: SGHAT, FQNNGV. CDR3 length: 12 amino acids. The V gene lost 4 bases and the J gene lost 7 bases, with 11 bases spanning the gap. The CDR3 region is CASSWSGWEQYF. CDR3 bases: TGTGCCAGCAGCTGGAGCGGGTGGGAGCAGTACTTC.

This clone was recorded a few times. This chain uses TRBV7-8 with TRBJ1-1, with D hard to call. This CDR3 is built from 13 residues. The germline CDR1 and CDR2 sequences are SGHVS and FQNEAQ. The V and J ends lost 3 bases and 4 bases respectively, with 9 bases between them. The CDR3 region is CASSFSGSTEAFF. For the CDR3, the DNA is TGTGCCAGCAGCTTTTCGGGTAGCACTGAAGCTTTCTTT.

The chain is built from TRBV9 and TRBJ1-3, with 9 positions matching TRBD1. The ends lost 6 bases at V and 5 bases at J; junction bases unmatched: 9. Germline lookup yields CDR1 SGDLS and CDR2 YYNGEE. The CDR3 runs 15 residues. The CDR3 nucleotides read TGTGCCAGCACGCCCGAGGACAGGGGCCGAAACACCATATATTTT. Encoded protein: CASTPEDRGRNTIYF.

The J gene is TRBJ2-3, the V gene TRBV6-5; no clear D gene. The CDR3 sequence is 15 residues long. The ends were cut back, 0 bases at V and 6 bases at J, with 13 bases in the middle. Germline V gene data show CDR1 as MNHEY and CDR2 as SVGAGI. CDR3 coding DNA: TGTGCCAGCAGTTACTCGAATGTCTTTCAGGATACGCAGTATTTT. Translated, it gives CASSYSNVFQDTQYF.

The chain uses TRBV5-5 and TRBJ2-1; 7 nucleotides match TRBD2. V lost 4 bases and J lost 8; bases outside the gene matches: 15. CDR3 length equals 16 residues. In germline, CDR1 is SGHKS, CDR2 YYEKEE (reference sequence). In DNA, the CDR3 is TGTGCCAGCAGCCCGGATGTGGGCGGGAGTAGGGATGAGCAGTTCTTC. Its protein product is CASSPDVGGSRDEQFF. The variable domain in full, with the rest retrieved from reference TRBV5-5 and TRBJ2-1, is DAGVTQSPTHLIKTRGQQVTLRCSPISGHKSVSWYQQVLGQGPQFIFQYYEKEERGRGNFPDRFSARQFPNYSSELNVNALLLGDSALYLCASSPDVGGSRDEQFFGPGTRLTVL.

The V and J genes are TRBV19 and TRBJ2-5, with a tentative D call TRBD2 (5 bases). Germline CDR1 and CDR2: LNHDA and SQIVND (reference sequence). Trimming cost V 5 bases and J 2 bases, with 9 bases left between them. The CDR3 runs 13 residues. The CDR3 region is CASSPAVQETQYF. The CDR3 bases are TGTGCCAGTAGTCCAGCGGTTCAAGAGACCCAGTACTTC. Based on the CDR3 plus reference TRBV19 and TRBJ2-5, the full variable domain is DGGITQSPKYLFRKEGQNVTLSCEQNLNHDAMYWYRQDPGQGLRLIYYSQIVNDFQKGDIAEGYSVSREKKESFPLTVTSAQKNPTAFYLCASSPAVQETQYFGPGTRLLVL.

The V and J genes are TRBV27 and TRBJ1-3; maybe TRBD1 (5 bases). The length of the CDR3 is 15 residues. Between the trimmed V and J ends, which lost 8 bases and 2 bases, there was a span of 16 bases. Germline CDR1 reads MNHEY; CDR2 reads SMNVEV (reference sequence). CDR3 amino acids: CASGPVGGTGNTIYF. The CDR3 DNA reads as TGTGCCAGCGGTCCGGTGGGGGGGACTGGAAACACCATATATTTT.

This clone was seen only a few times. This chain joins TRBV7-6 and TRBJ2-1; 10 bases fit TRBD2. V shed 1 base and J 11 bases; nucleotides not matched to a gene: 5. The CDR3 spans 14 residues. Germline loops: CDR1 SGHVS, CDR2 FNYEAQ. DNA of the CDR3: TGTGCCAGCAGCTTAGGGAGCGGGAGGGCCAAGCAGTTCTTC. It yields the protein CASSLGSGRAKQFF.

The rearrangement uses TRBV5-1 and TRBJ1-1; TRBD1 matches 7 bases. This CDR3 has 17 residues. CDR1 is SGHRS, CDR2 YFSETQ, per germline. V shed 4 bases and J 1 base; nucleotides not matched to a gene: 13. DNA of the CDR3: TGCGCCAGCAGCCGACCCGACTTACAGGGGAGGAACACTGAAGCTTTCTTT. It translates to CASSRPDLQGRNTEAFF.

This clone has at least ten counts. The V and J genes are TRBV5-1 and TRBJ1-1; a possible D gene is TRBD1 (6 bases). Trimming left V 0 bases short and J 0 bases short, with 12 bases between. Germline-derived CDR1 and CDR2 are SGHRS and YFSETQ. The CDR3 spans 16 residues. CDR3 loop: CASSLVAGAMNTEAFF. Here the CDR3 DNA reads TGCGCCAGCAGCTTGGTGGCAGGGGCGATGAACACTGAAGCTTTCTTT.

This rearrangement joins TRBV18 to TRBJ2-7; 7 bases are a match to TRBD1. Trimming took 5 bases from V and 2 from J; bases not matched to a gene: 12. The CDR3 runs 16 residues. In germline, CDR1 is KGHSH, CDR2 LQKENI. CDR3 sequence (DNA): TGTGCCAGCTCATCTCCCAGAGGGGGCATAACCTACGAGCAGTACTTC. Its protein is CASSSPRGGITYEQYF.

This clone was recorded only once. The CDR3: CASNSGGRPTEQYF. The CDR3 nucleotides read TGTGCCAGCAATTCGGGCGGGAGACCAACCGAGCAGTACTTC. The chain carries TRBV28 and TRBJ2-7; 7 nucleotides align to TRBD2. Germline V gives CDR1 MDHEN, CDR2 SYDVKM. This CDR3 contains 14 residues. Trimming cost V 7 bases and J 6 bases; bases outside gene matches: 12.

The J gene is TRBJ2-7, the V gene TRBV5-6; D gene ambiguous. The CDR3 length is 13 residues. V was cut by 1 base and J by 0 bases, with 5 bases left in between. The germline CDR1 and CDR2 sequences are SGHDT and YYEEEE. The CDR3 is CASSLYSSYEQYF. The CDR3 DNA reads as TGTGCCAGCAGCTTGTACAGCTCCTACGAGCAGTACTTC.

This clone was seen a single time. The CDR3 DNA sequence: TGTGCCAGCAGCTTGGGACTAGCGAACAATGAGCAGTTCTTC. As protein: CASSLGLANNEQFF. The chain joins TRBV7-2 to TRBJ2-1; 10 bases fit TRBD2. The CDR3 consists of 14 residues. V lost 3 bases and J lost 5; bases outside the gene matches: 1. Germline V lookup: CDR1 SGHTA, CDR2 FQGNSA.

The chain's CDR3 is CASTILRGLYGYTF. The CDR3 DNA follows: TGTGCCAGCACCATACTGAGGGGGTTATATGGCTACACCTTC. The J gene is TRBJ1-2, the V gene TRBV2; maybe TRBD1 (6 bases). The V end lost 7 bases, the J end lost 5 bases, and 17 bases lay between the germline ends. The germline V gene has CDR1 SNHLY and CDR2 FYNNEI. This CDR3 has 14 amino acids.

This chain links TRBV7-9 with TRBJ1-4; 7 bases agree with TRBD1. Germline V CDR1 and CDR2: SEHNR, FQNEAQ (reference sequence). V lost 5 bases and J lost 4; bases outside the gene matches: 10. The CDR3 loop spans 16 amino acids. The DNA of the CDR3 is TGTGCCAGCAGCCCCGAACGACAGGGACTTAATGAAAAACTGTTTTTT. This sequence encodes CASSPERQGLNEKLFF.

This clone was recorded only once. V gene TRBV19 combines with J gene TRBJ2-1; D gene uncertain. Germline V gene sequence: CDR1 LNHDA, CDR2 SQIVND (reference sequence). V gave up 2 bases and J gave up 2 bases, with 10 bases separating them. This CDR3 has 15 amino acids. This CDR3 is CASSIMAEAYNEQFF. The CDR3, as DNA: TGTGCCAGTAGTATAATGGCAGAGGCCTACAATGAGCAGTTCTTC.

This clone has a handful of counts. The chain links TRBV6-4 to TRBJ2-3; 11 nucleotides align to TRBD2. Germline V CDR1 and CDR2: MRHNA, SNTAGT. V shed 3 bases and J 2 bases; nucleotides not matched to a gene: 1. The CDR3 contains 15 residues. This CDR3 reads CASSELAGATDTQYF. Here the CDR3 DNA reads TGTGCCAGCAGTGAACTAGCGGGAGCCACAGATACGCAGTATTTT.